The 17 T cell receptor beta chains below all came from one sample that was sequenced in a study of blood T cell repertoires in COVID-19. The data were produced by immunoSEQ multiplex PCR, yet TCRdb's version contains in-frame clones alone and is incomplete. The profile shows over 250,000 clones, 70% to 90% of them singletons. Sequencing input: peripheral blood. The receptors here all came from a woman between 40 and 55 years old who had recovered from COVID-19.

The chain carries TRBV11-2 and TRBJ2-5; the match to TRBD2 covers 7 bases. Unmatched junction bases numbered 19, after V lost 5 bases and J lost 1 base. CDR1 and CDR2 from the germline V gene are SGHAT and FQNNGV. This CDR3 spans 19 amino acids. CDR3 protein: CASSPPGWATSAPQETQYF. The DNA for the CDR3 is TGTGCCAGCAGCCCCCCGGGGTGGGCTACTAGCGCCCCCCAAGAGACCCAGTACTTC.

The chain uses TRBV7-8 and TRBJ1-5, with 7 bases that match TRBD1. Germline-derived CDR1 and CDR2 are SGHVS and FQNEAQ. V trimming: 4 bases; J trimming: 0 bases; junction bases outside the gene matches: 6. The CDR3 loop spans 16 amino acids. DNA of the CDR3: TGTGCCAGCAGCTCCGGGACAGAACATAGCAATCAGCCCCAGCATTTT. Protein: CASSSGTEHSNQPQHF. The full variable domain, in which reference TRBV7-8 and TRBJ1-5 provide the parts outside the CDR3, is GAGVSQSPRYKVAKRGQDVALRCDPISGHVSLFWYQQALGQGPEFLTYFQNEAQLDKSGLPSDRFFAERPEGSVSTLKIQRTQQEDSAVYLCASSSGTEHSNQPQHFGDGTRLSIL.

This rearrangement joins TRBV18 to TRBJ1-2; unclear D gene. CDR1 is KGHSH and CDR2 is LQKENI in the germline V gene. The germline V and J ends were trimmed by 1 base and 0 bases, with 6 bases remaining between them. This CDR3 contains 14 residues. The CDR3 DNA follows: TGTGCCAGCTCACCACGAGGATCTAACTATGGCTACACCTTC. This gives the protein CASSPRGSNYGYTF.

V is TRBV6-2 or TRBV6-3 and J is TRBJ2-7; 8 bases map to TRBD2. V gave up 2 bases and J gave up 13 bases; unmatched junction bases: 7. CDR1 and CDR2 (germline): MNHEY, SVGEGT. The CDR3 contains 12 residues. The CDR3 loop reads CASSYVAGGEYF. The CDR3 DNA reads TGTGCCAGCAGTTACGTGGCGGGAGGTGAATACTTC.

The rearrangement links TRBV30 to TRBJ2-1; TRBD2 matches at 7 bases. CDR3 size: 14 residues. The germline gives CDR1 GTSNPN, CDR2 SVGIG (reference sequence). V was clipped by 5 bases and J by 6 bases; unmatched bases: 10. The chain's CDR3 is CAWDPSGRGNEQFF. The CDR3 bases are TGTGCCTGGGACCCTAGCGGACGTGGCAATGAGCAGTTCTTC.

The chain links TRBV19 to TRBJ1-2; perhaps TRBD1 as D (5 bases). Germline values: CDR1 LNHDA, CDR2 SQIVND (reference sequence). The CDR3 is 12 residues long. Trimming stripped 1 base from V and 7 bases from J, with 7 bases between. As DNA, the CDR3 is TGTGCCAGTAGTATAGGCGGGGCTGGCTACACCTTC. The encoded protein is CASSIGGAGYTF.

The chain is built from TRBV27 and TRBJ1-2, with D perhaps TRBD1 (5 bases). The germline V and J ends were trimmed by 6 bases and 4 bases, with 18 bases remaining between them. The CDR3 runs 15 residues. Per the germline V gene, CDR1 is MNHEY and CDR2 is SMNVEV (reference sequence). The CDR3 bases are TGTGCCAGCAGCAGCGGCCGGGGGGGGGTCTATGGCTACACCTTC. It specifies CASSSGRGGVYGYTF.

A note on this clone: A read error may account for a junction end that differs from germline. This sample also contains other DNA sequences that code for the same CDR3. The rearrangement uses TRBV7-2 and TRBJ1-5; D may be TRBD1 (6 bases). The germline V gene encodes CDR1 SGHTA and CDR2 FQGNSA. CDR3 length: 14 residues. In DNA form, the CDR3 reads TGTGCCAGCAGCTTGGCTGGGGGCAATCAGCCTCAGCATTTT. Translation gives CASSLAGGNQPQHF. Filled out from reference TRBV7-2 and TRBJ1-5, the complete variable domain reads GAGVSQSPSNKVTEKGKDVELRCDPISGHTALYWYRQSLGQGLEFLIYFQGNSAPDKSGLPSDRFSAERTGGSVSTLTIQRTQQEDSAVYLCASSLAGGNQPQHFGDGTRLSIL.

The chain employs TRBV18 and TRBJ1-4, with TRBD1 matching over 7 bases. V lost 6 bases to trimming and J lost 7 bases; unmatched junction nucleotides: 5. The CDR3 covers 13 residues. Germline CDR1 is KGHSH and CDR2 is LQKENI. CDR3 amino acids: CASSQTGTEKLFF. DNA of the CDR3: TGTGCCAGCTCGCAGACAGGGACTGAAAAACTGTTTTTT.

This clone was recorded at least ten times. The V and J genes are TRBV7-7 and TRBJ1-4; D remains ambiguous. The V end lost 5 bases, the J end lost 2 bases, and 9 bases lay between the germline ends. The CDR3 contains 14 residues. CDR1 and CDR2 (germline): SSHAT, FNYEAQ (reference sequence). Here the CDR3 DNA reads TGTGCCAGCAGCCCCGCCGGGACTAATGAAAAACTGTTTTTT. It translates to CASSPAGTNEKLFF.

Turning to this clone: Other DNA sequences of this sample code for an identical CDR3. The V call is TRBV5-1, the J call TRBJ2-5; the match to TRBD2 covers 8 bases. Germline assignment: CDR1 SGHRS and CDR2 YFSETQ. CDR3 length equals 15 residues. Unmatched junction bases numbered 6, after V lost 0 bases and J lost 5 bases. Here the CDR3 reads CASSLAAGGGETQYF. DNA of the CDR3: TGCGCCAGCAGCTTGGCGGCGGGAGGCGGGGAGACCCAGTACTTC.

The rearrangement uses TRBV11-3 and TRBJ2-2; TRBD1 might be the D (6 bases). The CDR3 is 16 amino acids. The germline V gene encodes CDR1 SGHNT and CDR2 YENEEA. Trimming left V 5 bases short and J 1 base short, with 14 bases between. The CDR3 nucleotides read TGTGCCAGCAGCCCCCGCCAGACAGGGAACACCGGGGAGCTGTTTTTT. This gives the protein CASSPRQTGNTGELFF. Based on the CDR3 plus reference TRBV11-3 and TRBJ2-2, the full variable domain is EAGVVQSPRYKIIEKKQPVAFWCNPISGHNTLYWYLQNLGQGPELLIRYENEEAVDDSQLPKDRFSAERLKGVDSTLKIQPAELGDSAVYLCASSPRQTGNTGELFFGEGSRLTVL.

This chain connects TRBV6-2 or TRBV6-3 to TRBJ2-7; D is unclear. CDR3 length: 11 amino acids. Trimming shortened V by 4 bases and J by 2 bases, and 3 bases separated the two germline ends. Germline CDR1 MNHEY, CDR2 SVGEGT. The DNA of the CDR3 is TGTGCCAGCAGTTTCACCTACGAGCAGTACTTC. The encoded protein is CASSFTYEQYF.

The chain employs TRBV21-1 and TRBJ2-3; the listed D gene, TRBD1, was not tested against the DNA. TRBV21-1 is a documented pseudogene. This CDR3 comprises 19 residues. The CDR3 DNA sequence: TGTGCCAGCAGCAAGGGGGCCCGGGACAGGGGGCCCGGGGCAGATACGCAGTATTTT. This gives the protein CASSKGARDRGPGADTQYF.

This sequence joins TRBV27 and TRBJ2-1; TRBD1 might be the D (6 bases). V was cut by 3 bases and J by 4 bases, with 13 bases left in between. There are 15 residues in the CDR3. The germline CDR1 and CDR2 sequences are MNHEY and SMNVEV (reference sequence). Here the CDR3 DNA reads TGTGCCAGCAGTTTTTTCCAGCAGGGGTACAATGAGCAGTTCTTC. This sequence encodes CASSFFQQGYNEQFF.

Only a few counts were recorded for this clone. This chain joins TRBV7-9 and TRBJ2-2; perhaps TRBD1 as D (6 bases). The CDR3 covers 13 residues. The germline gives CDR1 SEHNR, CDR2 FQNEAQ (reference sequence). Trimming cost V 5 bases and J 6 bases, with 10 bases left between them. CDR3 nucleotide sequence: TGTGCCAGCAGCCCACAGGGACCCGGGGAGCTGTTTTTT. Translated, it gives CASSPQGPGELFF.

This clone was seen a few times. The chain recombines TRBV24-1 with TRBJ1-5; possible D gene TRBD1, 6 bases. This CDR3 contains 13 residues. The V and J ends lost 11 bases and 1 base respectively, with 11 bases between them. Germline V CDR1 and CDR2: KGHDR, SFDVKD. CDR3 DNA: TGTGCCAGCCGACAGGCCAGCAATCAGCCCCAGCATTTT. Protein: CASRQASNQPQHF.